The next 24 T cell receptor beta chains were all read from a single sample in a study of OX40 agonist ivuxolimab in advanced cancers. Measured with immunoSEQ multiplex PCR; TCRdb has only the in-frame clones, and not every one. This table has around 72,000 clones, 75% to 90% appearing once. The sequencing used CD4+ or CD8+ T cells sorted from blood, collected in a trial of the OX40 agonist ivuxolimab. Receptors originate from an adult with an advanced solid tumor such as melanoma, head and neck, liver or kidney cancer.

The gene calls are TRBV11-1 and TRBJ1-1; no clear D gene. Looked up from germline, CDR1 is SGHAT and CDR2 is FQDESV (reference sequence). The CDR3 spans 13 residues. Trimming shortened V by 0 bases and J by 6 bases, and 8 bases separated the two germline ends. The CDR3: CASSLALRSEAFF. Written as DNA, the CDR3 is TGTGCCAGCAGCTTAGCGTTGAGGTCTGAAGCTTTCTTT.

The gene calls are TRBV15 and TRBJ2-7; D is ambiguous. CDR3 length equals 13 residues. Germline CDR1 is LNHNV and CDR2 is YYDKDF (reference sequence). V lost 4 bases to trimming and J lost 2 bases, with 9 bases between them. The CDR3 spells CATSNRDPYEQYF. The CDR3 nucleotides are TGTGCCACCAGCAATAGGGATCCCTACGAGCAGTACTTC. The whole variable domain, remainder taken from reference TRBV15 and TRBJ2-7, is DAMVIQNPRYQVTQFGKPVTLSCSQTLNHNVMYWYQQKSSQAPKLLFHYYDKDFNNEADTPDNFQSRRPNTSFCFLDIRSPGLGDTAMYLCATSNRDPYEQYFGPGTRLTVT.

The genes are TRBV29-1 and TRBJ1-1, with 9 positions matching TRBD1. The CDR3 is 12 amino acids. Germline V gene sequence: CDR1 SQVTM, CDR2 ANQGSEA. The trim removed 8 bases at V and 5 bases at J, leaving 6 bases unmatched. As DNA, the CDR3 is TGCAGCTCACAGGGGGCTCGGACTGAAGCTTTCTTT. It translates to CSSQGARTEAFF.

V and J are TRBV18 and TRBJ2-1; 10 bases align to TRBD1. Trimming took 3 bases from V and 3 from J; bases not matched to a gene: 5. Germline lookup yields CDR1 KGHSH and CDR2 LQKENI. The CDR3 spans 16 residues. In nucleotides, the CDR3 is TGTGCCAGCTCACCCAGGGGACAGGGGAACTACAATGAGCAGTTCTTC. This codes for CASSPRGQGNYNEQFF.

The chain recombines TRBV28 with TRBJ2-2, with 12 bases aligning to TRBD1. The CDR3 totals 14 residues. Germline CDR1 MDHEN, CDR2 SYDVKM. V was pared by 6 bases and J by 6 bases, with 2 bases of the junction left unmatched. In nucleotides, the CDR3 is TGTGCCAGCAGAGGGGACAGGGGGCCCGGGGAGCTGTTTTTT. Amino acids: CASRGDRGPGELFF.

This clone was detected once. The chain combines TRBV30 with TRBJ1-5; TRBD1 matches at 7 bases. This CDR3 comprises 16 residues. The germline gives CDR1 GTSNPN, CDR2 SVGIG (reference sequence). The J segment lost 4 bases and the V segment lost 5 bases, leaving 14 bases of the junction unmatched. The CDR3 DNA sequence: TGTGCCTGGTCAGGGGGGACGGGGCAGGGTAATCAGCCCCAGCATTTT. Translated, it gives CAWSGGTGQGNQPQHF.

The CDR3 spells CASSPRTGGDGNTIYF. The CDR3 nucleotides are TGTGCCAGCAGCCCGAGGACAGGGGGCGATGGAAACACCATATATTTT. The chain links TRBV11-1 to TRBJ1-3; TRBD1 matches at 11 bases. V trimming: 5 bases; J trimming: 3 bases; junction bases outside the gene matches: 6. This CDR3 is 16 amino acids long. Germline V gene sequence: CDR1 SGHAT, CDR2 FQDESV (reference sequence).

The rearrangement joins TRBV5-1 to TRBJ1-3; 7 nucleotides match TRBD1. CDR1 SGHRS and CDR2 YFSETQ come from the germline V gene. V shed 0 bases, J shed 9 bases, and the junction held 9 bases outside the gene matches. This CDR3 comprises 15 residues. The CDR3 region has the DNA TGCGCCAGCAGCTTGGGGGACAGCAGAGAAGGCACCATATATTTT. This sequence encodes CASSLGDSREGTIYF.

The count of this clone is one. The V and J genes are TRBV6-6 and TRBJ1-2, with D maybe TRBD1 (6 bases). Germline CDR1 and CDR2: MNHNY and SVGAGI (reference sequence). V lost 2 bases and J lost 5, with 12 bases in between. This CDR3 is 14 amino acids long. The CDR3 loop reads CASSYGGRVYGYTF. As DNA, the CDR3 is TGTGCCAGCAGTTACGGGGGGCGAGTGTATGGCTACACCTTC.

For the CDR3, the DNA is TGTGCCAGCAGCACCCCCCGAACTACAGGCACAGATACGCAGTATTTT. It specifies CASSTPRTTGTDTQYF. The chain links TRBV7-6 to TRBJ2-3; D call uncertain. V shed 5 bases and J shed 1 base, with 16 bases lying between them. The CDR3 sequence is 16 residues long. CDR1 is SGHVS, CDR2 FNYEAQ, per germline.

The chain uses TRBV6-5 and TRBJ1-6; 10 bases fit TRBD1. With V trimmed by 6 bases and J by 7 bases, 3 bases remained unmatched. Looked up from germline, CDR1 is MNHEY and CDR2 is SVGAGI. The CDR3 has 14 amino acids. The CDR3 coding sequence is TGTGCCAGCAGCCAGGGACAGGGGAATTCACCCCTCCACTTT. Its translation: CASSQGQGNSPLHF.

The chain uses TRBV5-1 and TRBJ2-5; TRBD2 aligns across 13 bases. This CDR3 comprises 18 residues. V lost 0 bases, J lost 0 bases, and 5 bases stayed unmatched. The germline V gene encodes CDR1 SGHRS and CDR2 YFSETQ. The CDR3: CASSLGTSGRANQETQYF. The CDR3 DNA is TGCGCCAGCAGCTTGGGGACTAGCGGGAGAGCTAACCAAGAGACCCAGTACTTC.

The table lists this clone with a count of one. The chain recombines TRBV11-3 with TRBJ2-2; the D is unclear. CDR3 size: 15 residues. CDR1 is SGHNT, CDR2 YENEEA, per germline. V was clipped by 5 bases and J by 9 bases, with 19 bases between them. CDR3 coding DNA: TGTGCCAGCAGCCCTTCCGGGCCTACCCGGAGGGAGCTGTTTTTT. This encodes CASSPSGPTRRELFF.

This chain connects TRBV5-1 to TRBJ2-2; D tentatively fits TRBD1 or TRBD2 (5 bases each). There are 15 residues in the CDR3. Trimming cost V 2 bases and J 2 bases, with 10 bases left between them. Per germline, CDR1 SGHRS and CDR2 YFSETQ. This CDR3 reads CASSFFGANTGELFF. The DNA of the CDR3 is TGCGCCAGCAGCTTTTTCGGGGCTAACACCGGGGAGCTGTTTTTT.

The chain joins TRBV5-5 to TRBJ2-5; 9 bases are shared with TRBD2. The CDR3 sequence is 14 residues long. Looked up from germline, CDR1 is SGHKS and CDR2 is YYEKEE (reference sequence). The V gene end was trimmed by 4 bases and the J gene end by 5 bases; junction bases not matched to a gene: 6. CDR3 nucleotides: TGTGCCAGCAGCCCCGGACTAGCGTCTGAGACCCAGTACTTC. Residues: CASSPGLASETQYF.

V and J are TRBV5-6 and TRBJ2-3; D remains ambiguous. The germline gives CDR1 SGHDT, CDR2 YYEEEE. V was shortened by 0 bases and J by 0 bases, with 8 bases between the two germline ends. This CDR3 is 15 amino acids long. The CDR3 region is CASSLVVQSTDTQYF. For the CDR3, the DNA is TGTGCCAGCAGCTTGGTTGTGCAGAGCACAGATACGCAGTATTTT.

This clone was observed once. The chain couples TRBV5-1 to TRBJ2-7; a possible D gene is TRBD1 (5 bases). The V and J ends lost 3 bases and 1 base respectively, with 14 bases between them. Germline CDR1 reads SGHRS; CDR2 reads YFSETQ. This CDR3 contains 15 residues. The DNA of the CDR3 is TGCGCCAGCAGCTCCCCTCAGGGAAGGTCCTACGAGCAGTACTTC. Residues: CASSSPQGRSYEQYF.

This rearrangement joins TRBV7-2 to TRBJ1-1; D unresolved. V was shortened by 6 bases and J by 0 bases, with 8 bases between the two germline ends. The CDR3 is 13 amino acids. Germline CDR1 SGHTA, CDR2 FQGNSA. This chain's CDR3 is CASRYNMNTEAFF. CDR3 in DNA: TGTGCCAGCAGATATAACATGAACACTGAAGCTTTCTTT.

The chain has TRBV5-8 and TRBJ1-1; no clear D gene. The V and J ends lost 4 bases and 4 bases respectively, with 8 bases between them. Looked up from germline, CDR1 is SGHTS and CDR2 is YDEGEE. This CDR3 contains 12 residues. CDR3 sequence reads: CASSPRGTEAFF. The DNA for the CDR3 is TGTGCCAGCAGCCCCCGGGGCACTGAAGCTTTCTTT.

This chain connects TRBV30 to TRBJ2-1; D may be TRBD2 (6 bases). Trimming left V 0 bases short and J 0 bases short, with 9 bases between. The germline V gene has CDR1 GTSNPN and CDR2 SVGIG (reference sequence). The CDR3 extends over 15 amino acids. For the CDR3, the DNA is TGTGCCTGGAGTGTTGGAGGGACCTCCTACAATGAGCAGTTCTTC. Encoded protein: CAWSVGGTSYNEQFF.

J is TRBJ1-3 and V is TRBV18; tentatively, D is TRBD1 (6 bases). Trimming cost V 1 base and J 0 bases, with 10 bases left between them. Germline values: CDR1 KGHSH, CDR2 LQKENI. The CDR3 is made up of 16 amino acids. CDR3 sequence (DNA): TGTGCCAGCTCACCACGGGACACATCCTCTGGAAACACCATATATTTT. The encoded protein is CASSPRDTSSGNTIYF.

The chain combines TRBV7-6 with TRBJ2-7; 7 bases align to TRBD1. Germline V lookup: CDR1 SGHVS, CDR2 FNYEAQ. V lost 2 bases, J lost 3 bases, and 7 bases stayed unmatched. This CDR3 has 15 residues. CDR3: CASSLYRDRLYEQYF. CDR3 nucleotides: TGTGCCAGCAGCTTATACCGGGACAGACTCTACGAGCAGTACTTC.

This clone turned up a few times. At one end, the junction sequence differs from germline, possibly due to a read error. V usage is TRBV7-7 and J usage is TRBJ2-5; 9 bases are shared with TRBD2. Germline assignment: CDR1 SSHAT and CDR2 FNYEAQ (reference sequence). This CDR3 contains 16 residues. The DNA of the CDR3 is TGTGCTAGCAGCCCCTTTGTAGCGGGAGTTGGAGAGACCCAGTACTTC. As protein: CASSPFVAGVGETQYF. The variable domain in full, with the rest retrieved from reference TRBV7-7 and TRBJ2-5, is GAGVSQSPRYKVTKRGQDVTLRCDPISSHATLYWYQQALGQGPEFLTYFNYEAQPDKSGLPSDRFSAERPEGSISTLTIQRTEQRDSAMYRCASSPFVAGVGETQYFGPGTRLLVL.

This clone was seen just once. CDR3 residues: CATSRDRTGSSYEQYF. The CDR3 bases are TGTGCCACCAGCAGAGATCGGACAGGGAGCTCCTACGAGCAGTACTTC. The V call is TRBV15, the J call TRBJ2-7; 8 bases are a match to TRBD1. This CDR3 has 16 amino acids. Germline trimming cut 0 bases from V and 0 bases from J; bases unmatched to any gene: 4. Germline assignment: CDR1 LNHNV and CDR2 YYDKDF (reference sequence). The full variable domain, its missing parts supplied by reference TRBV15 and TRBJ2-7, is DAMVIQNPRYQVTQFGKPVTLSCSQTLNHNVMYWYQQKSSQAPKLLFHYYDKDFNNEADTPDNFQSRRPNTSFCFLDIRSPGLGDTAMYLCATSRDRTGSSYEQYFGPGTRLTVT.